This is a list of T cell receptor beta chains from one sample in a study of blood T cells in healthy people across ages. TCRdb reprocessed the 5' RACE reads with MiXCR, giving one entry per CDR3 protein. The profile covers roughly 1,800,000 distinct CDR3 sequences, with about 50% appearing a single time and more than 2% taken by the ten largest. Source material: blood. The receptors shown here come from a woman aged 40 to 55 in good health. Each CDR3 is given with its conserved first and last residue. The D gene is left open where the match is weak. Some rows mark clone size as missing; the rest say once, few, many or name a class of expanded clone.

j_call: TRBJ2-7
clone_size: few
d_call: TRBD1
v_call: TRBV5-5
cdr3_length: 16
cdr3_aa: CASSLAGQGALYEQYF
cdr3_nt: TGTGCCAGCAGCTTGGCCGGACAGGGGGCCCTCTACGAGCAGTACTTC

j_call: TRBJ2-1
clone_size: -
d_call: TRBD2
v_call: TRBV4-1
cdr3_length: 16
cdr3_aa: CASSQVAGRFYNEQFF
cdr3_nt: TGCGCCAGCAGCCAAGTAGCGGGGAGATTCTACAATGAGCAGTTCTTC

j_call: TRBJ2-6
clone_size: few
d_call: TRBD2
v_call: TRBV4-3
cdr3_length: 18
cdr3_aa: CASSLFQRGVGGANVLTF
cdr3_nt: TGCGCCAGCAGCCTGTTCCAGCGGGGGGTTGGGGGGGCCAACGTCCTGACTTTC

j_call: TRBJ2-7
clone_size: -
d_call: -
v_call: TRBV13
cdr3_length: 13
cdr3_aa: CASSQVDAYEQYF
cdr3_nt: TGTGCCAGCAGCCAAGTGGACGCCTACGAGCAGTACTTC

j_call: TRBJ2-4
clone_size: few
d_call: -
v_call: TRBV20-1
cdr3_length: 14
cdr3_aa: CSANREIAKNIQYF
cdr3_nt: TGCAGTGCTAACAGGGAAATTGCCAAAAACATTCAGTACTTC

j_call: TRBJ1-2
clone_size: -
d_call: TRBD1
v_call: TRBV27
cdr3_length: 15
cdr3_aa: CASSPTGFPNYGCTF
cdr3_nt: TGTGCCAGCAGTCCGACAGGGTTTCCTAACTATGGCTGCACCTTC

j_call: TRBJ2-3
clone_size: -
d_call: TRBD2
v_call: TRBV5-1
cdr3_length: 18
cdr3_aa: CASSSGLAGGAFTDTQYF
cdr3_nt: TGCGCCAGCAGCTCCGGACTAGCGGGGGGCGCTTTCACAGATACGCAGTATTTT

j_call: TRBJ1-2
clone_size: -
d_call: -
v_call: TRBV9
cdr3_length: 15
cdr3_aa: CASSSSGGTWEGYTF
cdr3_nt: TGTGCCAGCAGCTCGTCGGGGGGCACTTGGGAAGGCTACACCTTC

j_call: TRBJ1-2
clone_size: few
d_call: -
v_call: TRBV6-6
cdr3_length: 12
cdr3_aa: CASSRDVYGYTF
cdr3_nt: TGTGCCAGCAGCCGGGACGTTTATGGCTACACCTTC

j_call: TRBJ2-3
clone_size: -
d_call: -
v_call: TRBV6-4
cdr3_length: 14
cdr3_aa: CASSDSRSTDTQYF
cdr3_nt: TGTGCCAGCAGTGACTCGAGGAGCACAGATACGCAGTATTTT

j_call: TRBJ1-2
clone_size: few
d_call: TRBD1
v_call: TRBV28
cdr3_length: 16
cdr3_aa: CASSFRTGPSNYGYTF
cdr3_nt: TGTGCCAGCAGTTTTAGGACAGGACCTTCTAACTATGGCTACACCTTC

j_call: TRBJ1-4
clone_size: few
d_call: -
v_call: TRBV12-3/TRBV12-4
cdr3_length: 14
cdr3_aa: CASSPGVMQEKLFF
cdr3_nt: TGTGCCAGCAGCCCGGGGGTAATGCAGGAAAAACTGTTTTTT

j_call: TRBJ2-5
clone_size: -
d_call: -
v_call: TRBV7-2
cdr3_length: 14
cdr3_aa: CASSPRPLLETQYF
cdr3_nt: TGTGCCAGCAGCCCCCGGCCCCTTCTTGAGACCCAGTACTTC

j_call: TRBJ2-3
clone_size: -
d_call: -
v_call: TRBV6-6
cdr3_length: 14
cdr3_aa: CASSSRVDTDTQYF
cdr3_nt: TGTGCCAGCAGTTCACGCGTGGACACAGATACGCAGTATTTT

j_call: TRBJ1-1
clone_size: -
d_call: -
v_call: TRBV29-1
cdr3_length: 12
cdr3_aa: CSGGRDQTEAFF
cdr3_nt: TGCAGCGGAGGCAGGGATCAGACTGAAGCTTTCTTT

j_call: TRBJ2-2
clone_size: -
d_call: -
v_call: TRBV2
cdr3_length: 16
cdr3_aa: CASTSQPPISTGELFF
cdr3_nt: TGTGCCAGCACAAGTCAGCCCCCTATTTCTACCGGGGAGCTGTTTTTT

j_call: TRBJ2-1
clone_size: -
d_call: TRBD1
v_call: TRBV2
cdr3_length: 18
cdr3_aa: CASRPPGQMGVRHNEQFF
cdr3_nt: TGTGCCAGCCGGCCCCCGGGACAGATGGGAGTGAGGCACAATGAGCAGTTCTTC

j_call: TRBJ2-5
clone_size: few
d_call: TRBD2
v_call: TRBV20-1
cdr3_length: 12
cdr3_aa: CSASLAGGSMYF
cdr3_nt: TGCAGTGCTAGCCTAGCGGGGGGATCAATGTACTTC

j_call: TRBJ2-7
clone_size: -
d_call: -
v_call: TRBV20-1
cdr3_length: 12
cdr3_aa: CSAPDSYYEQYF
cdr3_nt: TGCAGTGCCCCTGATAGCTACTACGAGCAGTACTTC

j_call: TRBJ2-6
clone_size: -
d_call: -
v_call: TRBV20-1
cdr3_length: 14
cdr3_aa: CSASTGSGANVLTF
cdr3_nt: TGCAGTGCTAGTACCGGTTCTGGGGCCAACGTCCTGACTTTC

j_call: TRBJ1-2
clone_size: -
d_call: -
v_call: TRBV20-1
cdr3_length: 12
cdr3_aa: CSAAGTGKGYTF
cdr3_nt: TGCAGTGCTGCTGGGACCGGGAAGGGCTACACCTTC

j_call: TRBJ2-6
clone_size: few
d_call: -
v_call: TRBV7-6
cdr3_length: 18
cdr3_aa: CASSLALLGASGANVLTF
cdr3_nt: TGTGCCAGCAGCTTAGCGCTCCTGGGGGCCTCTGGGGCCAACGTCCTGACTTTC

j_call: TRBJ2-7
clone_size: few
d_call: -
v_call: TRBV9
cdr3_length: 15
cdr3_aa: CASSLTTGLGYEQYF
cdr3_nt: TGTGCCAGCAGCCTCACAACGGGGTTAGGCTACGAGCAGTACTTC

j_call: TRBJ2-1
clone_size: few
d_call: -
v_call: TRBV27
cdr3_length: 16
cdr3_aa: CASKGLWEGVYNEQFF
cdr3_nt: TGTGCCAGCAAGGGTCTGTGGGAAGGGGTTTACAATGAGCAGTTCTTC

j_call: TRBJ1-2
clone_size: -
d_call: TRBD1
v_call: TRBV20-1
cdr3_length: 12
cdr3_aa: CGGDRANYGYTF
cdr3_nt: TGCGGGGGGGACAGAGCTAACTATGGCTACACCTTC

j_call: TRBJ1-4
clone_size: few
d_call: -
v_call: TRBV20-1
cdr3_length: 13
cdr3_aa: CSAPSTQDEKLFF
cdr3_nt: TGCAGTGCACCTTCGACCCAGGATGAAAAACTGTTTTTT

j_call: TRBJ1-2
clone_size: once
d_call: -
v_call: TRBV28
cdr3_length: 11
cdr3_aa: CAGPRLYGYTF
cdr3_nt: TGTGCCGGACCCAGGCTCTATGGCTACACCTTC

j_call: TRBJ1-2
clone_size: -
d_call: TRBD1
v_call: TRBV5-5
cdr3_length: 15
cdr3_aa: CASSPWTGIGYGYTF
cdr3_nt: TGTGCCAGCAGCCCGTGGACAGGGATTGGGTATGGCTACACCTTC

j_call: TRBJ2-3
clone_size: -
d_call: -
v_call: TRBV29-1
cdr3_length: 14
cdr3_aa: CSVEIPRLADTQYF
cdr3_nt: TGCAGCGTTGAGATTCCGCGGCTGGCAGATACGCAGTATTTT

j_call: TRBJ2-1
clone_size: -
d_call: TRBD2
v_call: TRBV7-8
cdr3_length: 16
cdr3_aa: CASSPSTGTRPNEQFF
cdr3_nt: TGTGCCAGCAGCCCATCAACCGGGACTAGGCCCAATGAGCAGTTCTTC